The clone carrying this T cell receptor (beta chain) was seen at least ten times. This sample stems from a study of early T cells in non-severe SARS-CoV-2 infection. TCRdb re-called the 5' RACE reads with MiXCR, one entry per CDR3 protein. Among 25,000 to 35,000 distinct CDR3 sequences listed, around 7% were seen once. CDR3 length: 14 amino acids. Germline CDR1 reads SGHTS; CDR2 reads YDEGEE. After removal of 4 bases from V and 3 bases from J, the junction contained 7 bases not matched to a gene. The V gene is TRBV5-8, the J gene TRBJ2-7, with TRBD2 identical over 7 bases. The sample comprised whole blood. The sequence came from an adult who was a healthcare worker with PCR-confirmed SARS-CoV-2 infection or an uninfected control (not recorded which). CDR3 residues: CASSKRGSNYEQYF. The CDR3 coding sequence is TGTGCCAGCAGCAAGCGCGGGAGTAACTACGAGCAGTACTTC.